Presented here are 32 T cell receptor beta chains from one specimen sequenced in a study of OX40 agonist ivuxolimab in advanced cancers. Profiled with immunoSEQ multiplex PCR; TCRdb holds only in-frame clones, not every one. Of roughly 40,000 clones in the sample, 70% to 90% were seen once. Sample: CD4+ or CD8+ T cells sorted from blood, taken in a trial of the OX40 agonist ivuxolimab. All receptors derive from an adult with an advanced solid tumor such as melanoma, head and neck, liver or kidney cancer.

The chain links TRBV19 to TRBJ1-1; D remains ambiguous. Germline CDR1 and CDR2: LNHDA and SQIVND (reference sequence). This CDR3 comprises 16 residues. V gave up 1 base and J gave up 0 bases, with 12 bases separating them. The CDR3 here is CASSIVNIGVNTEAFF. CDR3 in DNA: TGTGCCAGTAGTATAGTTAATATCGGGGTGAACACTGAAGCTTTCTTT.

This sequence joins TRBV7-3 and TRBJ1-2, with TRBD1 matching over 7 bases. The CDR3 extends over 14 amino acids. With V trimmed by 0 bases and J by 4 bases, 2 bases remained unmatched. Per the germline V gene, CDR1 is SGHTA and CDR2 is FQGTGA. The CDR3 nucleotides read TGTGCCAGCAGCTTAACAGGGGGCGGCTATGGCTACACCTTC. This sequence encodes CASSLTGGGYGYTF.

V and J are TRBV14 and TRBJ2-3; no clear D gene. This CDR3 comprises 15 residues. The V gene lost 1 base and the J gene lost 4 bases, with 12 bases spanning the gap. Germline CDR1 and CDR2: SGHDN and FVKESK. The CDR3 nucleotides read TGTGCCAGCAGCCAAGGTCGAAAGTCGGCAGATACGCAGTATTTT. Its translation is CASSQGRKSADTQYF.

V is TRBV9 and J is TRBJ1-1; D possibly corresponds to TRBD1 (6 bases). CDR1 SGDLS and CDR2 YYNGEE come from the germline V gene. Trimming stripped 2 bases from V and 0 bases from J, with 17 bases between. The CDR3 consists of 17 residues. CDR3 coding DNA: TGTGCCAGCAGCGTGTCAGGGGACCCCTCCATGAACACTGAAGCTTTCTTT. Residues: CASSVSGDPSMNTEAFF.

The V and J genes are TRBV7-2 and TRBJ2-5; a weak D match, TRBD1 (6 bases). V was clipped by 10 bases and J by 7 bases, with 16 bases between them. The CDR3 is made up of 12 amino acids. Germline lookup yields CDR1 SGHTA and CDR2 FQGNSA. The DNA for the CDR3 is TGTGCCACGTGGACAGAAAAGGCGACCCAGTACTTC. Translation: CATWTEKATQYF.

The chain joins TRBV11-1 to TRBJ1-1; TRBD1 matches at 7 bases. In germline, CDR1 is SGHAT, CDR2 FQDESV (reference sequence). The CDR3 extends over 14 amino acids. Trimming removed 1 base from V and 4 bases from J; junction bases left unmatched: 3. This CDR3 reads CASSLGPGGTEAFF. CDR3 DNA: TGTGCCAGCAGCTTAGGCCCAGGGGGCACTGAAGCTTTCTTT.

This CDR3 reads CASSPTGGNQPQHF. CDR3 bases: TGTGCCAGCAGTCCGACAGGGGGCAATCAGCCCCAGCATTTT. This sequence joins TRBV27 and TRBJ1-5; TRBD1 agrees at 8 bases. The CDR3 totals 14 residues. CDR1 is MNHEY, CDR2 SMNVEV, per germline (reference sequence). The trim removed 5 bases at V and 2 bases at J, leaving 2 bases unmatched.

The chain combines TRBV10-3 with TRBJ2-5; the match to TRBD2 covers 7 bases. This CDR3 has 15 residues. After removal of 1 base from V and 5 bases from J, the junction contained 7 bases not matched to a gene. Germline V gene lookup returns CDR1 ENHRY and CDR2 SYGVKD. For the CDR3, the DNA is TGTGCCATCAGTGAGTTGCTAGCGGATGCCGAGACCCAGTACTTC. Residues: CAISELLADAETQYF.

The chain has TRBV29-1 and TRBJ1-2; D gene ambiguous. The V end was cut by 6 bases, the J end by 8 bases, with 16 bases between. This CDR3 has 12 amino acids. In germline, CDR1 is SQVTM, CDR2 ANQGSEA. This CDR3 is CSVVTGVFGYTF. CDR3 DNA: TGCAGCGTGGTAACTGGTGTATTCGGCTACACCTTC.

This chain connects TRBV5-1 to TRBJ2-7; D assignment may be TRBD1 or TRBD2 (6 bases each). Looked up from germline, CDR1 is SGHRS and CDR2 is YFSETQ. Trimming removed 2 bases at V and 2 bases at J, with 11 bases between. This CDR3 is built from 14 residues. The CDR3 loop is CASSLRGATYEQYF. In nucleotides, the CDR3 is TGCGCCAGCAGCTTAAGGGGGGCCACCTACGAGCAGTACTTC.

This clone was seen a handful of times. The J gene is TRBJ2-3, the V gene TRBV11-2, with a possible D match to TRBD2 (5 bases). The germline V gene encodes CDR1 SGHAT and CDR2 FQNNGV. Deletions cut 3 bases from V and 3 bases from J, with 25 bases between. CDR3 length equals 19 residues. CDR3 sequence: CASSFRSAFGGWTTDTQYF. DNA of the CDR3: TGTGCCAGCAGCTTTAGATCCGCGTTCGGCGGGTGGACGACAGATACGCAGTATTTT.

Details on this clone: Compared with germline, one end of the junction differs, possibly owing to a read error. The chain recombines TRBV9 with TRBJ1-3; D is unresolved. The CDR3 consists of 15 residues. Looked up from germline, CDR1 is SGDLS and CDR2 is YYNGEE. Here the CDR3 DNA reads TGTGCCAGCAGCGGAGCCAGCACCCTTGGAGACACCATATATTTT. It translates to CASSGASTLGDTIYF.

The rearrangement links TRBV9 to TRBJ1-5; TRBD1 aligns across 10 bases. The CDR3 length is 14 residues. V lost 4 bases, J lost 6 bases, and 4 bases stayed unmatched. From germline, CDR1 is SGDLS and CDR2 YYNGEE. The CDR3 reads CASSPGTGVQPQHF. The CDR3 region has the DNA TGTGCCAGCAGCCCTGGGACAGGGGTTCAGCCCCAGCATTTT.

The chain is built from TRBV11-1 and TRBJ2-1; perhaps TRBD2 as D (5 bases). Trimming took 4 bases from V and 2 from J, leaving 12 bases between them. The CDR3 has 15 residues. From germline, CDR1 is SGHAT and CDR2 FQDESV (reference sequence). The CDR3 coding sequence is TGTGCCAGCAGCTCCATTTCCGGGACCTACAATGAGCAGTTCTTC. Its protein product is CASSSISGTYNEQFF.

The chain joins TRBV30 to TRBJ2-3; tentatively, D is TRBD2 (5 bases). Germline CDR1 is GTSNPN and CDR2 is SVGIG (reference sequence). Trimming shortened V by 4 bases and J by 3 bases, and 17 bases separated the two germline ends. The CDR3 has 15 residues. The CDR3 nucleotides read TGTGCCTGGAAACCAGCGGAGCTGGGGACAGATACGCAGTATTTT. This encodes CAWKPAELGTDTQYF.

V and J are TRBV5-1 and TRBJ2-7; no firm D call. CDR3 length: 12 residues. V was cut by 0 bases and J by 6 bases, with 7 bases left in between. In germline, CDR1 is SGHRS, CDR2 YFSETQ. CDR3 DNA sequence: TGCGCCAGCAGCTTGGAAACCGGCGAGCAGTACTTC. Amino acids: CASSLETGEQYF.

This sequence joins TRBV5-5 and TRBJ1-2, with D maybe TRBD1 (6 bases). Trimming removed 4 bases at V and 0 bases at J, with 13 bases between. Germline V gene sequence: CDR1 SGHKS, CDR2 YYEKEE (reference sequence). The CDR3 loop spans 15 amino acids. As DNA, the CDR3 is TGTGCCAGCAGCACAGGGATTGGGGCTAACTATGGCTACACCTTC. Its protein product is CASSTGIGANYGYTF.

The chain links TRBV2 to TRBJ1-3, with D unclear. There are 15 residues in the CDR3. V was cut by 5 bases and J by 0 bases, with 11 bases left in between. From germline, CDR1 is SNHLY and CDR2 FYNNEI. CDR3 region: CASSQSEVSGNTIYF. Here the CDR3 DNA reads TGTGCCAGCAGTCAGAGTGAGGTCTCTGGAAACACCATATATTTT.

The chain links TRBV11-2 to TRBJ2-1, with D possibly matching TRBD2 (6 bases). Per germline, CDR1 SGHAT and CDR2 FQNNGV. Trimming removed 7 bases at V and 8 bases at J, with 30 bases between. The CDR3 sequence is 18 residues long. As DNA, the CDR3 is TGTGCCAGCATCCACTACGCGGACGGGGGAAAAATTCGGGATGAGCAGTTCTTC. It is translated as CASIHYADGGKIRDEQFF.

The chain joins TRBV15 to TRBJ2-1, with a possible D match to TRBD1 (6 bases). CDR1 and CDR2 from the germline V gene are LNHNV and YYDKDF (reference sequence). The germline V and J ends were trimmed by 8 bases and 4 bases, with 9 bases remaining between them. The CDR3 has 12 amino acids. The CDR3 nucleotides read TGTGCCACCCGGACAGATTACAATGAGCAGTTCTTC. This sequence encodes CATRTDYNEQFF.

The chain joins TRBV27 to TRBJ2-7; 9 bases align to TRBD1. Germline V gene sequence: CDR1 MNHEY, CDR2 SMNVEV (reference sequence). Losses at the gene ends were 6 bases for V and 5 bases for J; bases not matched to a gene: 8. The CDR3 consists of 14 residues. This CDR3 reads CASSPGTGYDEQYF. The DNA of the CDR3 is TGTGCCAGCAGCCCCGGGACAGGGTATGACGAGCAGTACTTC.

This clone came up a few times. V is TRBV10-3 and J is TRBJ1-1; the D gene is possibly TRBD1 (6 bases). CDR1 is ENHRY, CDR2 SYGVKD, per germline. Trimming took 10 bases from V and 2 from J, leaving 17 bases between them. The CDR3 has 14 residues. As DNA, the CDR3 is TGTGCCAGCAGATCACAGGGACCTAACACTGAAGCTTTCTTT. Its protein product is CASRSQGPNTEAFF.

CDR3 bases: TGTGCCAGCAGCTGGTCACAGAGTATCGACGAGCAGTACTTC. It is translated as CASSWSQSIDEQYF. The chain is built from TRBV5-4 and TRBJ2-7; D is unclear. This CDR3 comprises 14 residues. V was shortened by 3 bases and J by 5 bases, with 15 bases between the two germline ends. Germline CDR1 is SGHNT and CDR2 is YYREEE (reference sequence).

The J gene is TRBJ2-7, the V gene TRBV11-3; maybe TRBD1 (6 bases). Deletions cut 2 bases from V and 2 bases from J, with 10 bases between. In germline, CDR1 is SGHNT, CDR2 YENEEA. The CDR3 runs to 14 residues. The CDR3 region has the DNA TGTGCCAGCAGCTTACGGGGACACCCCTACGAGCAGTACTTC. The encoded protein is CASSLRGHPYEQYF. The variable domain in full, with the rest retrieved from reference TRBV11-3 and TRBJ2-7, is EAGVVQSPRYKIIEKKQPVAFWCNPISGHNTLYWYLQNLGQGPELLIRYENEEAVDDSQLPKDRFSAERLKGVDSTLKIQPAELGDSAVYLCASSLRGHPYEQYFGPGTRLTVT.

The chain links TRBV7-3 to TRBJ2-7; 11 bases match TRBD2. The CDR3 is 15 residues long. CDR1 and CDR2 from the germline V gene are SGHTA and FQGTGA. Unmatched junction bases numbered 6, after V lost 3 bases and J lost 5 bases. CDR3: CASSFIAGGPHEQYF. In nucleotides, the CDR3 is TGTGCCAGCAGCTTCATAGCGGGAGGGCCCCACGAGCAGTACTTC. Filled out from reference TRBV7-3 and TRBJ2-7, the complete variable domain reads GAGVSQTPSNKVTEKGKYVELRCDPISGHTALYWYRQSLGQGPEFLIYFQGTGAADDSGLPNDRFFAVRPEGSVSTLKIQRTERGDSAVYLCASSFIAGGPHEQYFGPGTRLTVT.

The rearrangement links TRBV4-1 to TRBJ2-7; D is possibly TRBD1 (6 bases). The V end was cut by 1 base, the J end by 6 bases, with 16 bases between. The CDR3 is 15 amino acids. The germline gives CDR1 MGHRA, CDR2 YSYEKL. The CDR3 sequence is CASSQVGGSGLEQYF. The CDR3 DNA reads TGCGCCAGCAGCCAAGTAGGGGGATCGGGGCTCGAGCAGTACTTC.

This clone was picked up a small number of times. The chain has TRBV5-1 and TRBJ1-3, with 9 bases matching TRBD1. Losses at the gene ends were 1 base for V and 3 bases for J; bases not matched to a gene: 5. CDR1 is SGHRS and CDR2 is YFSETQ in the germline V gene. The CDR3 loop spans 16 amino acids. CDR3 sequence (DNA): TGCGCCAGCAGCTTGTTTGGGGACAGGGTTGGAAACACCATATATTTT. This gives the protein CASSLFGDRVGNTIYF.

The CDR3 DNA follows: TGTGCCTGGAGTGTAACCCGTTTGTCCTCGTTGGCTTTCTTT. Its translation: CAWSVTRLSSLAFF. This sequence joins TRBV30 and TRBJ1-1; no firm D call. This CDR3 spans 14 amino acids. CDR1 is GTSNPN and CDR2 is SVGIG in the germline V gene (reference sequence). Trimming took 0 bases from V and 11 from J, leaving 19 bases between them. Full variable domain (rest looked up from reference TRBV30 and TRBJ1-1): SQTIHQWPATLVQPVGSPLSLECTVEGTSNPNLYWYRQAAGRGLQLLFYSVGIGQISSEVPQNLSASRPQDRQFILSSKKLLLSDSGFYLCAWSVTRLSSLAFFGQGTRLTVV.

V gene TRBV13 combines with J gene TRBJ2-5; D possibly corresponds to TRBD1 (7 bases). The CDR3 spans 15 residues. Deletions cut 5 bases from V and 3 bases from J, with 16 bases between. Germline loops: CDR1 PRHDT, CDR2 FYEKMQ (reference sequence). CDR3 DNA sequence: TGTGCCAGCAGCCCGCACCCCAGGGGGGAAGAGACCCAGTACTTC. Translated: CASSPHPRGEETQYF.

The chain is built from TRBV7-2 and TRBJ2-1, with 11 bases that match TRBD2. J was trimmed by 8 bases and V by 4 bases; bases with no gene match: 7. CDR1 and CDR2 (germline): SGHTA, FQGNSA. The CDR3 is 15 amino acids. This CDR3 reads CASSSLAGGVDEQFF. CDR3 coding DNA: TGTGCCAGCAGCTCCCTAGCGGGAGGAGTAGATGAGCAGTTCTTC.

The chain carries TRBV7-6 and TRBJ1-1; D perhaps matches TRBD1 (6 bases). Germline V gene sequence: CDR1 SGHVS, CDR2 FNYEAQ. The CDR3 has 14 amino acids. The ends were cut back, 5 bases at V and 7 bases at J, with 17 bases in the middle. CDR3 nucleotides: TGTGCCAGCAGCCCAACACCGGACAGATTTGAAGCTTTCTTT. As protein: CASSPTPDRFEAFF.

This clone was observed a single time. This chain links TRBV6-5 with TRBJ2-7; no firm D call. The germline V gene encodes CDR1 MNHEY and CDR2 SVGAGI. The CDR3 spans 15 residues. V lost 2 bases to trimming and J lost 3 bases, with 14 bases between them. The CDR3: CASSYRANGLYEQYF. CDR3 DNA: TGTGCCAGCAGTTACCGCGCTAACGGTCTCTACGAGCAGTACTTC.